Shown below are 18 T cell receptor beta chains from a single sample sequenced in a study of lymphopenia after photon versus proton radiotherapy. Measured with immunoSEQ multiplex PCR; TCRdb has only the in-frame clones, and not every one. The profile covers about 83,000 clones, with approximately 82% appearing a single time and over 1.1% taken by the ten largest. Sample: peripheral blood, taken from a patient treated with proton-based radiotherapy. The receptors stem from a man aged 55-75 years with pancreatic cancer.

The chain is built from TRBV7-2 and TRBJ2-3; 14 nucleotides match TRBD2. Germline V gene data show CDR1 as SGHTA and CDR2 as FQGNSA. V dropped 5 bases and J dropped 6; count of bases not matched to a gene: 16. The CDR3 has 19 amino acids. This chain's CDR3 is CASSGRIPGTSGSMDTQYF. CDR3 sequence (DNA): TGTGCCAGCAGCGGTAGAATCCCCGGGACTAGCGGGAGTATGGATACGCAGTATTTT.

The rearrangement joins TRBV5-1 to TRBJ2-5, with D maybe TRBD1 (6 bases). V was clipped by 0 bases and J by 2 bases, with 17 bases between them. This CDR3 has 17 amino acids. Germline V gene sequence: CDR1 SGHRS, CDR2 YFSETQ. As DNA, the CDR3 is TGCGCCAGCAGCTTGGCCTTGACAGGCGGTGGGCAAGAGACCCAGTACTTC. The encoded protein is CASSLALTGGGQETQYF. Together with reference TRBV5-1 and TRBJ2-5, the CDR3 gives the full variable domain: KAGVTQTPRYLIKTRGQQVTLSCSPISGHRSVSWYQQTPGQGLQFLFEYFSETQRNKGNFPGRFSGRQFSNSRSEMNVSTLELGDSALYLCASSLALTGGGQETQYFGPGTRLLVL.

The CDR3 here is CASSPPGLAGSNEQYF. DNA of the CDR3: TGTGCCAGCAGCCCCCCCGGGCTAGCGGGATCTAACGAGCAGTACTTC. The chain carries TRBV7-2 and TRBJ2-7, with 9 bases that match TRBD2. The CDR3 has 16 residues. Per germline, CDR1 SGHTA and CDR2 FQGNSA. V was pared by 5 bases and J by 5 bases, with 13 bases of the junction left unmatched.

This chain connects TRBV28 to TRBJ1-3, with 7 bases aligning to TRBD1. Germline assignment: CDR1 MDHEN and CDR2 SYDVKM. The V and J ends lost 5 bases and 1 base, in that order; junction bases with no gene match: 5. CDR3 size: 15 residues. The CDR3 protein is CASSSPGQSGNTIYF. The DNA for the CDR3 is TGTGCCAGCAGTAGCCCGGGACAGTCTGGAAACACCATATATTTT.

V and J are TRBV28 and TRBJ1-4; D unclear. V was clipped by 5 bases and J by 7 bases, with 8 bases between them. The germline gives CDR1 MDHEN, CDR2 SYDVKM. The CDR3 length is 12 residues. The CDR3 region is CASSGRSEKLFF. The CDR3 bases are TGTGCCAGCAGTGGAAGGAGTGAAAAACTGTTTTTT.

The J gene is TRBJ2-5, the V gene TRBV29-1; unclear D gene. The CDR3 has 10 amino acids. V shed 5 bases and J shed 5 bases, with 6 bases lying between them. Germline V gene lookup returns CDR1 SQVTM and CDR2 ANQGSEA. CDR3 in DNA: TGCAGCGTTTTATGGGAGACCCAGTACTTC. It codes for CSVLWETQYF.

The rearrangement uses TRBV5-1 and TRBJ2-7; a weak D match, TRBD1 (6 bases). Trimming shortened V by 4 bases and J by 3 bases, and 26 bases separated the two germline ends. CDR3 length equals 18 residues. Germline CDR1 is SGHRS and CDR2 is YFSETQ. The CDR3 spells CASSVIFDQGGDLYEQYF. The CDR3 DNA sequence: TGCGCCAGCAGCGTAATTTTTGATCAAGGGGGTGACCTCTACGAGCAGTACTTC.

This rearrangement joins TRBV6-6 to TRBJ2-3; D gene ambiguous. This CDR3 is 14 amino acids long. Germline V CDR1 and CDR2: MNHNY, SVGAGI (reference sequence). Trimming took 7 bases from V and 3 from J, leaving 14 bases between them. The CDR3 spells CASTLPGGTDTQYF. Here the CDR3 DNA reads TGTGCCAGCACCTTACCGGGCGGAACAGATACGCAGTATTTT.

The chain has TRBV7-2 and TRBJ1-5; D is ambiguous. The CDR3 runs 14 residues. The V gene lost 5 bases and the J gene lost 0 bases, with 8 bases spanning the gap. Per germline, CDR1 SGHTA and CDR2 FQGNSA. The CDR3: CASSAIYSNQPQHF. CDR3 DNA: TGTGCCAGCAGCGCAATATATAGCAATCAGCCCCAGCATTTT. The whole variable domain, remainder taken from reference TRBV7-2 and TRBJ1-5, is GAGVSQSPSNKVTEKGKDVELRCDPISGHTALYWYRQSLGQGLEFLIYFQGNSAPDKSGLPSDRFSAERTGGSVSTLTIQRTQQEDSAVYLCASSAIYSNQPQHFGDGTRLSIL.

The chain carries TRBV5-6 and TRBJ1-4; a possible D gene is TRBD1 (5 bases). This CDR3 contains 16 residues. Germline V CDR1 and CDR2: SGHDT, YYEEEE. Trimming left V 5 bases short and J 2 bases short, with 16 bases between. CDR3 loop: CASRDTRGDTNEKLFF. CDR3 nucleotide sequence: TGTGCCAGCAGAGACACTCGAGGGGACACTAATGAAAAACTGTTTTTT.

CDR3 sequence: CASSLIRGIWGELFF. The CDR3 DNA follows: TGTGCCAGCAGCTTAATCCGGGGAATTTGGGGGGAGCTGTTTTTT. The gene calls are TRBV11-2 and TRBJ2-2; D possibly corresponds to TRBD2 (5 bases). This CDR3 has 15 residues. The germline V gene encodes CDR1 SGHAT and CDR2 FQNNGV. Trimming removed 2 bases from V and 8 bases from J, with 15 bases in between.

The chain joins TRBV19 to TRBJ2-7; D is perhaps TRBD1 (6 bases). The germline gives CDR1 LNHDA, CDR2 SQIVND (reference sequence). V lost 4 bases and J 3 bases, leaving 13 bases between the germline ends. The CDR3 runs 14 residues. CDR3 region: CASSRTVGDYEQYF. As DNA, the CDR3 is TGTGCCAGTAGTAGGACAGTTGGAGACTACGAGCAGTACTTC.

The DNA for the CDR3 is TGCGCCAGCAGCATTCAGACACAAGAGACCCAGTACTTC. Its translation: CASSIQTQETQYF. The rearrangement uses TRBV5-1 and TRBJ2-5, with unresolved D. V was trimmed by 4 bases and J by 2 bases, leaving 9 bases between them. CDR1 and CDR2 from the germline V gene are SGHRS and YFSETQ. The length of the CDR3 is 13 residues. Complete variable domain (other parts from reference TRBV5-1 and TRBJ2-5): KAGVTQTPRYLIKTRGQQVTLSCSPISGHRSVSWYQQTPGQGLQFLFEYFSETQRNKGNFPGRFSGRQFSNSRSEMNVSTLELGDSALYLCASSIQTQETQYFGPGTRLLVL.

This chain joins TRBV6-6 and TRBJ1-1; D is undetermined. Germline V gene data show CDR1 as MNHNY and CDR2 as SVGAGI (reference sequence). The CDR3 consists of 13 residues. Trimming left V 6 bases short and J 6 bases short, with 14 bases between. CDR3 coding DNA: TGTGCCAGCAGCCAACGGGGTTTCGCTGAAGCTTTCTTT. Protein sequence: CASSQRGFAEAFF.

This chain joins TRBV19 and TRBJ2-4; D remains unclear. The V gene's germline CDR1 is LNHDA and CDR2 SQIVND (reference sequence). The CDR3 contains 15 residues. V lost 5 bases and J 11 bases, leaving 22 bases between the germline ends. In DNA, the CDR3 is TGTGCCAGTAGTTTCACGACGGAACCCGCTATCGTTCAGTACTTC. It yields the protein CASSFTTEPAIVQYF.

The chain joins TRBV4-3 to TRBJ1-1; D unresolved. This CDR3 has 15 residues. The V end was cut by 0 bases, the J end by 1 base, with 9 bases between. From germline, CDR1 is LGHNA and CDR2 YSLEER. CDR3 in amino acids: CASSQDPVTNTEAFF. As DNA, the CDR3 is TGCGCCAGCAGCCAAGATCCCGTAACGAACACTGAAGCTTTCTTT.

V usage is TRBV6-1 and J usage is TRBJ1-2; D call uncertain. The CDR3 contains 11 residues. V lost 3 bases, J lost 7 bases, and 6 bases lay in between. CDR1 and CDR2 from the germline V gene are MNHNS and SASEGT. The DNA of the CDR3 is TGTGCCAGCAGTGATCTGGGTGGCTACACCTTC. This gives the protein CASSDLGGYTF.

V usage is TRBV6-1 and J usage is TRBJ1-1, with D unresolved. The V gene's germline CDR1 is MNHNS and CDR2 SASEGT. Trimming pared 2 bases from V and 11 bases from J, leaving 9 bases between. This CDR3 spans 11 amino acids. The DNA for the CDR3 is TGTGCCAGCAGTGAATTTAAATCGGCTTTCTTT. Protein product: CASSEFKSAFF.